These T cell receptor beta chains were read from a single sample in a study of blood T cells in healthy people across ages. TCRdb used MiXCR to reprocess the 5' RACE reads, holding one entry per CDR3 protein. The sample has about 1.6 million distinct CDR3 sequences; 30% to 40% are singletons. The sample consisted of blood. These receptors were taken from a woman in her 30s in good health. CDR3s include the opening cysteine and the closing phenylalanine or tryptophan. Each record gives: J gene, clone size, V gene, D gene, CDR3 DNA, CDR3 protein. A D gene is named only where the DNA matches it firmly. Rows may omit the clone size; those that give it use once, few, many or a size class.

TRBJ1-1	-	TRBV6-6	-	TGTGCCAGCAGGGATAACCGGGACACTGAAGCTTTCTTT	CASRDNRDTEAFF
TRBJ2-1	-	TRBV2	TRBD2	TGTGCCAGCATGCAACTAGCGGGGGCCTACAATGAGCAGTTCTTC	CASMQLAGAYNEQFF
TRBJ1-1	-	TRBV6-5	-	TGTGCCAGCAGTTACGGGTGGGGGGGACCCGGCGAAGCTTTCTTT	CASSYGWGGPGEAFF
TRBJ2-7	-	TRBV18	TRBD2	TGTGCCAGCTCACCCCTGACACCCGGGACTAGCGGGAGCAGCTCCTACGAGCAGTACTTC	CASSPLTPGTSGSSSYEQYF
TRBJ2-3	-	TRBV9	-	TGTGCCAGCAGCGACGGACGAGCGGAGTACACAGATACGCAGTATTTT	CASSDGRAEYTDTQYF
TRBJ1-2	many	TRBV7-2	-	TGTGCCAGCATCCGAAAAGAGGATGGCTACACCTTC	CASIRKEDGYTF
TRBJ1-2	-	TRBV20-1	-	TGCAGTGCTATAACAGCGGCAGTAGATTATGGCTACACCTTC	CSAITAAVDYGYTF
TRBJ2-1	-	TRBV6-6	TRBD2	TGTGCCAGCAATTATCTAGCGGGAGGAAAGGAGCAGTTCTTC	CASNYLAGGKEQFF
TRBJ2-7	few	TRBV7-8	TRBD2	TGTGCCAGCAGCTTAGCGCGGGGGGGGACATCCGAATACGAGCAGTACTTC	CASSLARGGTSEYEQYF
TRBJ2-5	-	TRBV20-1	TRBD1	TGCAGTGCTAGAGAGACAGGGGTAGAGACCCAGTACTTC	CSARETGVETQYF
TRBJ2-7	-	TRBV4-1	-	TGCGCCAGCAGCCAATTACAGATCTCCTACGAGCAGTACTTC	CASSQLQISYEQYF
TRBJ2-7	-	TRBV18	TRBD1	TGTGCCAGCTCACAAGGACAGGGGGAGCCCTACGAGCAGTACTTC	CASSQGQGEPYEQYF
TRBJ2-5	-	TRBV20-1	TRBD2	TGCAGTGCTACCGGACTAGCTCAAGAGACCCAGTACTTC	CSATGLAQETQYF
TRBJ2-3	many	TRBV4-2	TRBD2	TGTGCCAGCAGCCCATCTAGCGGGGGGGCGTCAGATACGCAGTATTTT	CASSPSSGGASDTQYF
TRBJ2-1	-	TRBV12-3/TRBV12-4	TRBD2	TGTGCCAGCAGGGGACTAGCGGGGGGGCTCGTGAGGAATGAGCAGTTCTTC	CASRGLAGGLVRNEQFF
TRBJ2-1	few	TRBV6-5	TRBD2	TGTGCCAGCAGTAGGGGGACTAGAAATGAGCAGTTCTTC	CASSRGTRNEQFF
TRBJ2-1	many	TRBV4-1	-	TGCGCCAGCAGCCTCGACCCGGACACCTACAATGAGCAGTTCTTC	CASSLDPDTYNEQFF
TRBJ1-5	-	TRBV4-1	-	TGCGCCAGCAGCCAAGATGGGACCGGGGTTTTTTCGGAACCCCAGCATTTT	CASSQDGTGVFSEPQHF